This is a list of T cell receptor beta chains from one sample in a study of blood T cell repertoires in COVID-19. Assay used: immunoSEQ multiplex PCR; TCRdb lists only in-frame clones, some missing. Of fewer than 300,000 clones detected, approximately 78% appear once; the ten largest clones hold approximately 5%. The specimen was PBMCs or T cells enriched from blood (not recorded which). The origin of the receptors is a middle-aged man who had been exposed to COVID-19. Both conserved end residues are part of each CDR3. D genes are given only for firm matches. Rows may omit the clone size; those that give it use once, few, many or a size class.

DNA: TGTGCCAGTCGCCACAGTGGTGGAAACACCATATATTTT
CDR3: CASRHSGGNTIYF
V: TRBV27
J: TRBJ1-3
size: .
D: .
length: 13

DNA: TGTGCCAGCGGAGTAGCGGAGGTCACAGATACGCAGTATTTT
CDR3: CASGVAEVTDTQYF
V: TRBV6-5
J: TRBJ2-3
size: once
D: .
length: 14

DNA: TGTGCCAGCGCACAGGACCCTTCCTACGAGCAGTACTTC
CDR3: CASAQDPSYEQYF
V: TRBV5-4
J: TRBJ2-7
size: .
D: .
length: 13

DNA: TGTGCCAGCAGCCCCGGGACAGGGACCTACGAGCAGTACTTC
CDR3: CASSPGTGTYEQYF
V: TRBV7-2
J: TRBJ2-7
size: .
D: TRBD1
length: 14

DNA: TGTGCTAGCAGCCCCAGCGGGGACAATGAGCAGTTCTTC
CDR3: CASSPSGDNEQFF
V: TRBV7-7
J: TRBJ2-1
size: .
D: TRBD2
length: 13

DNA: TGTGCCATCAGTGAGTCCGGACAGGGGGGCGATGAGCAGTTCTTC
CDR3: CAISESGQGGDEQFF
V: TRBV10-3
J: TRBJ2-1
size: .
D: TRBD1
length: 15

DNA: TGTGCCAGCAGCACCCAGGGACAGGGGGCCTACGAGCAGTACTTC
CDR3: CASSTQGQGAYEQYF
V: TRBV5-6
J: TRBJ2-7
size: .
D: TRBD1
length: 15

DNA: TGCGCCAGCAGCTTGGGACAGGGTTCACCCCTCCACTTT
CDR3: CASSLGQGSPLHF
V: TRBV5-1
J: TRBJ1-6
size: .
D: TRBD1
length: 13

DNA: TGTGCCACCTCATTCGGGAACACTGAAGCTTTCTTT
CDR3: CATSFGNTEAFF
V: TRBV15
J: TRBJ1-1
size: .
D: .
length: 12

DNA: TGTGCCAGCAGTACAGGGTACGAAGCTTTCTTT
CDR3: CASSTGYEAFF
V: TRBV12-3/TRBV12-4
J: TRBJ1-1
size: .
D: .
length: 11

DNA: TGTGCCAGCAGCACATCTAGCGGGAGTTCTTATGAGCAGTTCTTC
CDR3: CASSTSSGSSYEQFF
V: TRBV9
J: TRBJ2-1
size: .
D: TRBD2
length: 15

DNA: TGTGCCAGCAGCCAGCCCCGCGGACAGGGGTTGAACTATGGCTACACCTTC
CDR3: CASSQPRGQGLNYGYTF
V: TRBV3-1/TRBV3-2
J: TRBJ1-2
size: .
D: TRBD1
length: 17

DNA: TGTGCCACCAGTGATCCGACAGGGTTAATTGCGGGACAGTACTTC
CDR3: CATSDPTGLIAGQYF
V: TRBV24-1
J: TRBJ2-7
size: .
D: .
length: 15

DNA: TGTGCCAGCAGCCTCGGTCTTTCCCCCCCCTACGAGCAGTACTTC
CDR3: CASSLGLSPPYEQYF
V: TRBV6-5
J: TRBJ2-7
size: .
D: .
length: 15

DNA: TGTGCCAGCAGCTTGGCCCAGGGGTCATGGGAGACCCAGTACTTC
CDR3: CASSLAQGSWETQYF
V: TRBV5-6
J: TRBJ2-5
size: once
D: .
length: 15

DNA: TGTGCCAGCAGCTTACAGGAATATGGCTACACCTTC
CDR3: CASSLQEYGYTF
V: TRBV7-9
J: TRBJ1-2
size: .
D: .
length: 12

DNA: TGTGCCAGCAGTCCCGGTTCGGGGTACGAGCAGTACTTC
CDR3: CASSPGSGYEQYF
V: TRBV2
J: TRBJ2-7
size: .
D: .
length: 13

DNA: TGCGCCAGCAGCTTGGCGGGGGAGGGTTATGGCTACACCTTC
CDR3: CASSLAGEGYGYTF
V: TRBV5-1
J: TRBJ1-2
size: .
D: .
length: 14

DNA: TGTGCCAGTAGTTCCCTGGTGACAGGCGAAAAACTGTTTTTT
CDR3: CASSSLVTGEKLFF
V: TRBV19
J: TRBJ1-4
size: .
D: .
length: 14

DNA: TGCGCCAGCAGCACCCAGAACAGTCAAGAGACCCAGTACTTC
CDR3: CASSTQNSQETQYF
V: TRBV5-1
J: TRBJ2-5
size: .
D: .
length: 14

DNA: TGTGCCATCAGTGATGGCAGGGGCCCCTACGAGCAGTACTTC
CDR3: CAISDGRGPYEQYF
V: TRBV10-3
J: TRBJ2-7
size: .
D: .
length: 14

DNA: TGCGCCAGCAGTCAAGCCCCACGGGGGAGGCACGAGCAGTACTTC
CDR3: CASSQAPRGRHEQYF
V: TRBV23-1
J: TRBJ2-7
size: .
D: .
length: 15

DNA: TGTGCCATCAGTGAGGAGGTTAACACTGAAGCTTTCTTT
CDR3: CAISEEVNTEAFF
V: TRBV10-3
J: TRBJ1-1
size: .
D: .
length: 13

DNA: TGTGCCAGCAGCTTAGGGACAGGGAAAGAGACCCAGTACTTC
CDR3: CASSLGTGKETQYF
V: TRBV7-9
J: TRBJ2-5
size: .
D: TRBD1
length: 14

DNA: TGTGCCAGCAGCCACCGGGGTATATTAAATCCGGAGAATGTAGGCTACACCTTC
CDR3: CASSHRGILNPENVGYTF
V: TRBV11-2
J: TRBJ1-2
size: .
D: .
length: 18

DNA: TGTGCCAGCCGCACCCCGGACAGCTGGGAGACCCAGTACTTC
CDR3: CASRTPDSWETQYF
V: TRBV27
J: TRBJ2-5
size: once
D: .
length: 14

DNA: TGCGCCAGCAGCCTGGGACAGGGGAGTTTCGACGAGCAGTACTTC
CDR3: CASSLGQGSFDEQYF
V: TRBV10-1
J: TRBJ2-7
size: .
D: TRBD1
length: 15

DNA: TGTGCCAGCAGCCAGGGTACGTCGTTGGGGGGGCAGGAATCCTATGGCTACACCTTC
CDR3: CASSQGTSLGGQESYGYTF
V: TRBV4-2
J: TRBJ1-2
size: .
D: .
length: 19

DNA: TGTGCCAGCAGCCAAGAGCGGGAGCGGCCCGGGGAGCTGTTTTTT
CDR3: CASSQERERPGELFF
V: TRBV4-2
J: TRBJ2-2
size: .
D: TRBD2
length: 15

DNA: TGTGCCAGCAGCAAATCGTCGCGCTGGGCAGGGGGCGATTCACCCCTCCACTTT
CDR3: CASSKSSRWAGGDSPLHF
V: TRBV21-1
J: TRBJ1-6
size: .
D: .
length: 18

DNA: TGTGCCAGCAGCTTGGGGCGGGAGGAGTACAATGAGCAGTTCTTC
CDR3: CASSLGREEYNEQFF
V: TRBV5-4
J: TRBJ2-1
size: .
D: TRBD2
length: 15

DNA: TGTGCCACCAGCAGAGAACAGGGGACCCACAATGAGCAGTTCTTC
CDR3: CATSREQGTHNEQFF
V: TRBV15
J: TRBJ2-1
size: many
D: TRBD1
length: 15

DNA: TGTGCCAGCAGCCATATTGCGGGAGGGCCAACGAATGAGCAGTTCTTC
CDR3: CASSHIAGGPTNEQFF
V: TRBV14
J: TRBJ2-1
size: .
D: TRBD2
length: 16

DNA: TGTGCCAGCCACCGACAGTCTCAAAATGAAAAACTGTTTTTT
CDR3: CASHRQSQNEKLFF
V: TRBV18
J: TRBJ1-4
size: .
D: .
length: 14

DNA: TGTGCCAGCAGTGACTCAGCCACCTACGAGCAGTACTTC
CDR3: CASSDSATYEQYF
V: TRBV6-5
J: TRBJ2-7
size: .
D: .
length: 13

DNA: TGTGCCAGCAGTTACTCTAAGTCGGCTGAAGCTTTCTTT
CDR3: CASSYSKSAEAFF
V: TRBV6-5
J: TRBJ1-1
size: .
D: .
length: 13

DNA: TGTGCTAGTGGCTCACAGGGTCTATGGTGGTACACCTTC
CDR3: CASGSQGLWWYTF
V: TRBV12-5
J: TRBJ1-2
size: .
D: .
length: 13

DNA: TGTGCCAGCAGCCAAGAGGGGGCCAACATTCAGTACTTC
CDR3: CASSQEGANIQYF
V: TRBV3-1/TRBV3-2
J: TRBJ2-4
size: .
D: .
length: 13

DNA: TGTGCCAGCAGGCGCCCCTCAACAGGGAGGGATTTCTTT
CDR3: CASRRPSTGRDFF
V: TRBV2
J: TRBJ1-1
size: .
D: .
length: 13

DNA: TGTGCCAGCAGGACGGACATGTGGAATGAGCAGTTCTTC
CDR3: CASRTDMWNEQFF
V: TRBV6-5
J: TRBJ2-1
size: .
D: .
length: 13

DNA: TGTGCCAGCAGCTTGACAGGGCCTCATGGCTACACCTTC
CDR3: CASSLTGPHGYTF
V: TRBV6-5
J: TRBJ1-2
size: few
D: TRBD1
length: 13

DNA: TGTGCCAGCAGCAAATTCTCCCTGCCGGGAAATTTTGGCTACACCTTC
CDR3: CASSKFSLPGNFGYTF
V: TRBV21-1
J: TRBJ1-2
size: .
D: .
length: 16

DNA: TGCGCCAGCAGCTTGGCCAGTGCTACAGCAAATGAGCAGTTCTTC
CDR3: CASSLASATANEQFF
V: TRBV5-1
J: TRBJ2-1
size: .
D: .
length: 15

DNA: TGTGCCAGCAGCCACCCCTGGGGACGGGAGACTAGGGTGAGTGAGCAGTTCTTC
CDR3: CASSHPWGRETRVSEQFF
V: TRBV7-9
J: TRBJ2-1
size: .
D: .
length: 18

DNA: TGTGCCAGCAGCGAAAGGACAGGGGGCTACGAGCAGTACTTC
CDR3: CASSERTGGYEQYF
V: TRBV6-1
J: TRBJ2-7
size: .
D: TRBD1
length: 14

DNA: TGCGCCAGCAGCCTGGGACCCTCAGGGTCGGATACGCAGTATTTT
CDR3: CASSLGPSGSDTQYF
V: TRBV5-1
J: TRBJ2-3
size: .
D: .
length: 15

DNA: TGTGCCAGCTCACCGCCGGCTAACTATGGCTACACCTTC
CDR3: CASSPPANYGYTF
V: TRBV18
J: TRBJ1-2
size: .
D: .
length: 13

DNA: TGTGCCAGCAGCTTGGTCGGGTCAGGGGATTATGGCTACACCTTC
CDR3: CASSLVGSGDYGYTF
V: TRBV5-6
J: TRBJ1-2
size: .
D: .
length: 15

DNA: TGTGCCAGTAGTATCGACAGGGCTGGCTACACCTTC
CDR3: CASSIDRAGYTF
V: TRBV19
J: TRBJ1-2
size: .
D: TRBD1
length: 12